The 29 T cell receptor beta chains presented below share a single source sample, sequenced in a study of shared clonotypes between healthy human individuals. Profiled with immunoSEQ multiplex PCR; TCRdb holds only in-frame clones, not every one. The sample has 400,000 to 500,000 clones; less than 80% are singletons. Specimen: PBMCs. The receptors were gathered from a woman between 35 and 50 years old in good health. Some clones in this sample may be carry-over from other donors' samples.

The chain employs TRBV6-1 and TRBJ1-4; possible D gene TRBD1, 5 bases. The CDR3 covers 14 residues. V was shortened by 1 base and J by 8 bases, with 11 bases between the two germline ends. Germline V gives CDR1 MNHNS, CDR2 SASEGT. Written as DNA, the CDR3 is TGTGCCAGCAGTGAAGTGTGGGGGAACGAAAAACTGTTTTTT. This translates into CASSEVWGNEKLFF.

The rearrangement links TRBV11-2 to TRBJ1-2, with D tentatively TRBD1 (5 bases). The CDR3 consists of 13 residues. The germline V gene has CDR1 SGHAT and CDR2 FQNNGV. Trimming cost V 7 bases and J 7 bases, with 16 bases left between them. Written as DNA, the CDR3 is TGTGCCAGCACGGATCGAAGGGGCGCTGGCTACACCTTC. Protein: CASTDRRGAGYTF.

On this clone: This likely came from a read error, as a far larger clone is one base away. This chain links TRBV7-9 with TRBJ1-1; D ambiguous. Per the germline V gene, CDR1 is SEHNR and CDR2 is FQNEAQ (reference sequence). This CDR3 spans 12 amino acids. The chain's CDR3 is CAGSFDYSEAFF. CDR3 DNA: TGTGCCGGCAGCTTTGACTACAGTGAAGCTTTCTTT.

This chain links TRBV7-8 with TRBJ2-7; TRBD1 matches at 10 bases. Per germline, CDR1 SGHVS and CDR2 FQNEAQ. The CDR3 runs to 14 residues. The trim removed 1 base at V and 5 bases at J, leaving 2 bases unmatched. The DNA of the CDR3 is TGTGCCAGCAGCTTAGGGACAGGGGGGAACGAGCAGTACTTC. It specifies CASSLGTGGNEQYF.

The gene calls are TRBV9 and TRBJ2-5, with a possible D match to TRBD2 (6 bases). Trimming stripped 0 bases from V and 7 bases from J, with 16 bases between. Germline CDR1 SGDLS, CDR2 YYNGEE. This CDR3 region has 15 residues. In DNA, the CDR3 is TGTGCCAGCAGCGTAGGTGGGACTCCGGGCGGGACCCAGTACTTC. Translated, it gives CASSVGGTPGGTQYF.

The chain carries TRBV28 and TRBJ1-1; perhaps TRBD1 as D (5 bases). The V end lost 6 bases, the J end lost 0 bases, and 11 bases lay between the germline ends. The CDR3 extends over 14 amino acids. CDR1 and CDR2 (germline): MDHEN, SYDVKM. The CDR3 loop is CASSSEGLNTEAFF. CDR3 sequence (DNA): TGTGCCAGCAGCTCAGAGGGGCTGAACACTGAAGCTTTCTTT.

The CDR3 region has the DNA TGTGCCAGCAGCCATTCGACAGGAGGCCGTAGCACAGATACGCAGTATTTT. Encoded protein: CASSHSTGGRSTDTQYF. The J gene is TRBJ2-3, the V gene TRBV7-2, with a possible D match to TRBD1 (6 bases). This CDR3 region has 17 residues. Trimming took 5 bases from V and 0 from J, leaving 18 bases between them. Germline values: CDR1 SGHTA, CDR2 FQGNSA. Complete variable domain (other parts from reference TRBV7-2 and TRBJ2-3): GAGVSQSPSNKVTEKGKDVELRCDPISGHTALYWYRQSLGQGLEFLIYFQGNSAPDKSGLPSDRFSAERTGGSVSTLTIQRTQQEDSAVYLCASSHSTGGRSTDTQYFGPGTRLTVL.

The chain uses TRBV28 and TRBJ2-7, with unresolved D. Germline V gene lookup returns CDR1 MDHEN and CDR2 SYDVKM. Between the trimmed V and J ends, which lost 5 bases and 0 bases, there was a span of 14 bases. The CDR3 runs 15 residues. The DNA of the CDR3 is TGTGCCAGCAGTCCCCAACCCGTGAGCTCCTACGAGCAGTACTTC. Translated: CASSPQPVSSYEQYF.

V usage is TRBV27 and J usage is TRBJ2-7; TRBD1 agrees at 9 bases. Looked up from germline, CDR1 is MNHEY and CDR2 is SMNVEV (reference sequence). V lost 6 bases to trimming and J lost 5 bases; unmatched junction nucleotides: 8. CDR3 size: 14 residues. The CDR3 sequence is CASSEGQGIHEQYF. The CDR3 nucleotides are TGTGCCAGCAGCGAAGGACAGGGGATCCACGAGCAGTACTTC.

The chain links TRBV19 to TRBJ2-1, with D unclear. The V end was cut by 4 bases, the J end by 3 bases, with 10 bases between. Germline V gives CDR1 LNHDA, CDR2 SQIVND (reference sequence). The CDR3 is 14 residues long. The CDR3: CASSRARGYNEQFF. The DNA of the CDR3 is TGTGCCAGTAGTAGGGCGCGTGGCTACAATGAGCAGTTCTTC.

The chain is built from TRBV28 and TRBJ1-2; TRBD1 matches at 7 bases. V shed 4 bases, J shed 7 bases, and the junction held 3 bases outside the gene matches. This CDR3 contains 12 residues. CDR1 and CDR2 from the germline V gene are MDHEN and SYDVKM. The CDR3 region has the DNA TGTGCCAGCAGTTCCTACAGGGGTGGCTACACCTTC. Translating gives CASSSYRGGYTF.

V usage is TRBV6-1 and J usage is TRBJ2-5, with a weak D call TRBD2 (5 bases). The germline CDR1 and CDR2 sequences are MNHNS and SASEGT. The germline V and J ends were trimmed by 4 bases and 7 bases, with 13 bases remaining between them. The CDR3 has 13 amino acids. In DNA, the CDR3 is TGTGCCAGCAGTGCAAGCGAGGGAAGGACCCAGTACTTC. Encoded protein: CASSASEGRTQYF.

The chain couples TRBV7-9 to TRBJ2-7; 8 bases align to TRBD1. The CDR3 runs 14 residues. Per the germline V gene, CDR1 is SEHNR and CDR2 is FQNEAQ (reference sequence). After removal of 1 base from V and 5 bases from J, the junction contained 4 bases not matched to a gene. CDR3 in DNA: TGTGCCAGCAGCTTAGGACAGGGGTACCACGAGCAGTACTTC. Amino acids: CASSLGQGYHEQYF.

The genes are TRBV9 and TRBJ2-3; the D gene could be TRBD1 or TRBD2 (5 bases each). Germline V gene sequence: CDR1 SGDLS, CDR2 YYNGEE. This CDR3 is built from 14 residues. Trimming stripped 3 bases from V and 2 bases from J, with 10 bases between. The CDR3 DNA sequence: TGTGCCAGCAGCGCGGGGCCGAACACAGATACGCAGTATTTT. It translates to CASSAGPNTDTQYF.

This chain joins TRBV19 and TRBJ2-2; possibly TRBD1 for D (6 bases). Germline V gene data show CDR1 as LNHDA and CDR2 as SQIVND (reference sequence). The CDR3 loop spans 14 amino acids. V was cut by 6 bases and J by 0 bases, with 8 bases left in between. CDR3: CASRRQANTGELFF. CDR3 coding DNA: TGTGCCAGTAGAAGACAGGCGAACACCGGGGAGCTGTTTTTT.

Remarks on this clone: The same CDR3 can be traced to other DNA sequences in this sample. J is TRBJ2-3 and V is TRBV7-9; the D is unclear. Germline V CDR1 and CDR2: SEHNR, FQNEAQ (reference sequence). V was shortened by 3 bases and J by 1 base, with 8 bases between the two germline ends. This CDR3 spans 14 amino acids. The CDR3 nucleotides are TGTGCCAGCAGCTTCTGGTCAGGCACAGATACGCAGTATTTT. It yields the protein CASSFWSGTDTQYF.

V and J are TRBV13 and TRBJ2-3; unclear D gene. Germline V CDR1 and CDR2: PRHDT, FYEKMQ (reference sequence). The CDR3 contains 15 residues. The V and J ends lost 2 bases and 7 bases respectively, with 16 bases between them. CDR3 sequence (DNA): TGTGCCAGCAGCTTAATGGTTCGCGGAGAGTATACGCAGTATTTT. Its translation is CASSLMVRGEYTQYF.

V and J are TRBV9 and TRBJ1-1; 7 bases align to TRBD1. The CDR3 totals 13 residues. V gave up 4 bases and J gave up 7 bases; unmatched junction bases: 7. Germline V gene sequence: CDR1 SGDLS, CDR2 YYNGEE. CDR3 DNA: TGTGCCAGCAGCACGCAGACAGGGTTTGAAGCTTTCTTT. Amino acid sequence: CASSTQTGFEAFF.

The rearrangement links TRBV19 to TRBJ2-7, with D tentatively TRBD2 (6 bases). V lost 6 bases and J lost 2, with 17 bases in between. Germline V gene lookup returns CDR1 LNHDA and CDR2 SQIVND (reference sequence). The CDR3 covers 15 residues. This chain's CDR3 is CASRGGTVTPYEQYF. In nucleotides, the CDR3 is TGTGCCAGTAGGGGCGGGACGGTCACCCCCTACGAGCAGTACTTC.

This clone came up once. This chain joins TRBV5-1 and TRBJ2-4; TRBD2 aligns across 8 bases. This CDR3 has 14 amino acids. J lost 9 bases, V lost 5 bases, and 10 bases had no gene match. The germline CDR1 and CDR2 sequences are SGHRS and YFSETQ. The CDR3 DNA sequence: TGCGCCAGCAGTGCAAGCGGGGGTAGGGGCATTCAGTACTTC. This sequence encodes CASSASGGRGIQYF.

The V gene is TRBV18, the J gene TRBJ2-3; D unclear. With 0 bases removed from V and 1 base from J, the gap between germline ends came to 8 bases. Germline V gene lookup returns CDR1 KGHSH and CDR2 LQKENI. The CDR3 extends over 15 amino acids. This CDR3 reads CASSPPGRGTDTQYF. For the CDR3, the DNA is TGTGCCAGCTCACCACCAGGACGCGGCACAGATACGCAGTATTTT.

A single count supports this clone. The chain combines TRBV7-3 with TRBJ2-2; TRBD1 aligns across 8 bases. With 4 bases clipped from V and 9 bases from J, the junction kept 4 bases outside the gene matches. Germline V gene sequence: CDR1 SGHTA, CDR2 FQGTGA. This CDR3 has 13 amino acids. CDR3 amino acids: CASSYGQGRELFF. The CDR3 DNA reads TGTGCCAGCAGCTACGGACAGGGCCGGGAGCTGTTTTTT. The full variable domain, in which reference TRBV7-3 and TRBJ2-2 provide the parts outside the CDR3, is GAGVSQTPSNKVTEKGKYVELRCDPISGHTALYWYRQSLGQGPEFLIYFQGTGAADDSGLPNDRFFAVRPEGSVSTLKIQRTERGDSAVYLCASSYGQGRELFFGEGSRLTVL.

V is TRBV5-1 and J is TRBJ1-1; 7 positions match TRBD1. Germline lookup yields CDR1 SGHRS and CDR2 YFSETQ. The CDR3 loop spans 15 amino acids. Trimming took 2 bases from V and 3 from J; bases not matched to a gene: 7. This CDR3 reads CASSLGPGGDTEAFF. Here the CDR3 DNA reads TGCGCCAGCAGCTTAGGCCCAGGGGGGGACACTGAAGCTTTCTTT. Variable domain in full (rest from reference TRBV5-1 and TRBJ1-1): KAGVTQTPRYLIKTRGQQVTLSCSPISGHRSVSWYQQTPGQGLQFLFEYFSETQRNKGNFPGRFSGRQFSNSRSEMNVSTLELGDSALYLCASSLGPGGDTEAFFGQGTRLTVV.

The CDR3 spells CAWSRQGNEQFF. The CDR3 DNA follows: TGTGCCTGGAGTCGGCAGGGCAATGAGCAGTTCTTC. The chain is built from TRBV30 and TRBJ2-1; D perhaps matches TRBD1 (5 bases). The CDR3 is 12 residues long. CDR1 is GTSNPN and CDR2 is SVGIG in the germline V gene (reference sequence). V lost 2 bases, J lost 6 bases, and 8 bases lay in between.

This clone came up once. The chain couples TRBV19 to TRBJ1-5; 9 bases map to TRBD1. V lost 3 bases and J lost 4; bases outside the gene matches: 7. This CDR3 comprises 16 residues. CDR1 LNHDA and CDR2 SQIVND come from the germline V gene (reference sequence). DNA of the CDR3: TGTGCCAGTAGTATGAGGGGGACAGGGAATAATCAGCCCCAGCATTTT. Protein sequence: CASSMRGTGNNQPQHF.

V gene TRBV5-1 combines with J gene TRBJ2-3, with D perhaps being TRBD1 or TRBD2 (5 bases each). Trimming took 4 bases from V and 2 from J, leaving 5 bases between them. Germline V CDR1 and CDR2: SGHRS, YFSETQ. CDR3 length equals 12 residues. CDR3 sequence: CASSGTTDTQYF. The CDR3 DNA is TGCGCCAGCAGCGGGACCACAGATACGCAGTATTTT.

The chain links TRBV2 to TRBJ2-7; no clear D gene. CDR1 is SNHLY, CDR2 FYNNEI, per germline. Trimming shortened V by 6 bases and J by 4 bases, and 10 bases separated the two germline ends. The CDR3 is 12 residues long. The CDR3 coding sequence is TGTGCCAGCAGAATCGTATCGTACGAGCAGTACTTC. This sequence encodes CASRIVSYEQYF.

About this clone itself: The junction departs from germline at one end; a sequencing error may be responsible. This chain joins TRBV7-2 and TRBJ2-7; TRBD2 matches 11 bases. Germline CDR1 and CDR2: SGHTA and FQGNSA. This CDR3 is 14 amino acids long. CDR3 protein: CASRLAGGPGEQYF. CDR3 coding DNA: TGTGCCAGCCGCTTAGCGGGAGGGCCGGGGGAGCAGTACTTC. The whole variable domain, filled in from reference TRBV7-2 and TRBJ2-7, reads GAGVSQSPSNKVTEKGKDVELRCDPISGHTALYWYRQSLGQGLEFLIYFQGNSAPDKSGLPSDRFSAERTGGSVSTLTIQRTQQEDSAVYLCASRLAGGPGEQYFGPGTRLTVT.

This clone was picked up many times. This chain connects TRBV29-1 to TRBJ1-5; TRBD1 is a possible D gene (5 bases). CDR3 length: 13 amino acids. The V gene lost 4 bases and the J gene lost 6 bases, with 13 bases spanning the gap. Germline V gene data show CDR1 as SQVTM and CDR2 as ANQGSEA. The CDR3 region has the DNA TGCAGCGTTGTATGGGGGGAGTCTCAGCCCCAGCATTTT. This sequence encodes CSVVWGESQPQHF.